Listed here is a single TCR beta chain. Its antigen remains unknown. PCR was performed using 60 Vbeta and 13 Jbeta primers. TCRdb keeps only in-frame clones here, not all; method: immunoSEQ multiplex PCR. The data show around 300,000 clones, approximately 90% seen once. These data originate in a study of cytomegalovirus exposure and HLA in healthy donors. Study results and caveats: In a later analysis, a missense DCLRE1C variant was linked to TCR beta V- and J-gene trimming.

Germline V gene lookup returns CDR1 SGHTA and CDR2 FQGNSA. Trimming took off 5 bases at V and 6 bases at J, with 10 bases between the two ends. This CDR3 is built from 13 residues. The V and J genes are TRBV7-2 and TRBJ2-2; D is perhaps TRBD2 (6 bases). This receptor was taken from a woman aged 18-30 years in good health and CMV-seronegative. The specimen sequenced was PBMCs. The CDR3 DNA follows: TGTGCCAGCAGCCCCCGACTAGCCGGGGAGCTGTTTTTT. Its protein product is CASSPRLAGELFF.